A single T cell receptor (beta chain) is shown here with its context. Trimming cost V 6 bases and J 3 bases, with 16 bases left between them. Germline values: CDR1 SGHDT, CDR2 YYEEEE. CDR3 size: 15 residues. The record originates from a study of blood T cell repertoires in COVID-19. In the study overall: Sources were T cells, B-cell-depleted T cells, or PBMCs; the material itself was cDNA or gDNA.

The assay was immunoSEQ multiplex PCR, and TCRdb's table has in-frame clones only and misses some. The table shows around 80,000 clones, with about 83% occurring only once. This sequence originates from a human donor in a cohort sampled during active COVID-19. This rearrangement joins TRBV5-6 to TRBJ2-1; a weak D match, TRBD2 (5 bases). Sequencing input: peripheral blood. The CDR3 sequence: CASTRDGLFYNEQFF. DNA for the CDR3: TGTGCCAGCACCCGGGATGGACTCTTCTACAATGAGCAGTTCTTC.